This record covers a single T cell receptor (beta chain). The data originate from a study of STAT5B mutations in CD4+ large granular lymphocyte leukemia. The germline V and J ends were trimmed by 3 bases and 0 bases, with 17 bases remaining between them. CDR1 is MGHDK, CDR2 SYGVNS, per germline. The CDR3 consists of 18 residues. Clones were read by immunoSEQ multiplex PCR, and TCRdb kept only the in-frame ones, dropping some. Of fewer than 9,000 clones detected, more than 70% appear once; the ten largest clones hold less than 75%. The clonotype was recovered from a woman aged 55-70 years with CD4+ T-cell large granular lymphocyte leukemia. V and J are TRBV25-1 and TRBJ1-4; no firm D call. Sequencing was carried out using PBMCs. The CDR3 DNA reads TGTGCCAGCAGTGACCTAAAGTGGAGAAGCACAACTAATGAAAAACTGTTTTTT. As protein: CASSDLKWRSTTNEKLFF.